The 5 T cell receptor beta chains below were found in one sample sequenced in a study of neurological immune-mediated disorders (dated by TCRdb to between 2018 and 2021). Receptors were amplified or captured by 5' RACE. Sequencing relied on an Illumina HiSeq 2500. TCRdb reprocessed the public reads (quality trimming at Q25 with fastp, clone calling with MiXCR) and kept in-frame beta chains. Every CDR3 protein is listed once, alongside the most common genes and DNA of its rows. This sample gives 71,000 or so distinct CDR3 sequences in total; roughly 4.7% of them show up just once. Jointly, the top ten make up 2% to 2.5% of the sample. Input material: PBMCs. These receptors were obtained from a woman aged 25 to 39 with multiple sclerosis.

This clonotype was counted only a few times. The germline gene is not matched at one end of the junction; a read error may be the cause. In DNA form, the CDR3 reads TGTGCCAGCACCAAGGGACAGGGGAGTTCAACCCTCAACTTT. Protein sequence: CASTKGQGSSTLNF. The rearrangement links TRBV6-6 to TRBJ1-6; 10 positions match TRBD1. This CDR3 has 14 amino acids. The germline gives CDR1 MNHNY, CDR2 SVGAGI (reference sequence).

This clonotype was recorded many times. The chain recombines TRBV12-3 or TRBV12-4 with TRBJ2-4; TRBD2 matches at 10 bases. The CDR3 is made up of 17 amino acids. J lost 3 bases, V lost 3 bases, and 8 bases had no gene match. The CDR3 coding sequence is TGTGCCAGCAGTTTTTTCCCCCGGACTAGCGGCAAAAACATTCAGTACTTC. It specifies CASSFFPRTSGKNIQYF.

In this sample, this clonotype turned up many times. The CDR3 sequence is CSARAGGPTDTQYF. In DNA form, the CDR3 reads TGCAGTGCTAGGGCGGGGGGCCCCACAGATACGCAGTATTTT. This chain connects TRBV20-1 to TRBJ2-3; the match to TRBD2 covers 8 bases. Germline V gene lookup returns CDR1 DFQATT and CDR2 SNEGSKA (reference sequence). CDR3 length equals 14 residues. J lost 2 bases, V lost 3 bases, and 4 bases had no gene match.

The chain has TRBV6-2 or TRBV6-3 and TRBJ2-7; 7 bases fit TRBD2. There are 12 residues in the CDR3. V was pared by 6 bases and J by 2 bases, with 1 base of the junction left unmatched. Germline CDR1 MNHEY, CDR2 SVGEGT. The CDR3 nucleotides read TGTGCCAGCAGGGGGGGGACCTACGAGCAGTACGTC. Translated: CASRGGTYEQYV.

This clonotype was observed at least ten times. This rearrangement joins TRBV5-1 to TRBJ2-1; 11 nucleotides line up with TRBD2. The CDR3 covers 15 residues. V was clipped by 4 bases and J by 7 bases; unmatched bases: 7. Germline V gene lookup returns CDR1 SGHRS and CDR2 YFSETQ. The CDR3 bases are TGCGCCAGCAGCCCAGTAGCGGGGGGGCCTAATGAGCAGTTCTTC. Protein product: CASSPVAGGPNEQFF. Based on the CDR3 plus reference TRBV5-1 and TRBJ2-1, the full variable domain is KAGVTQTPRYLIKTRGQQVTLSCSPISGHRSVSWYQQTPGQGLQFLFEYFSETQRNKGNFPGRFSGRQFSNSRSEMNVSTLELGDSALYLCASSPVAGGPNEQFFGPGTRLTVL.